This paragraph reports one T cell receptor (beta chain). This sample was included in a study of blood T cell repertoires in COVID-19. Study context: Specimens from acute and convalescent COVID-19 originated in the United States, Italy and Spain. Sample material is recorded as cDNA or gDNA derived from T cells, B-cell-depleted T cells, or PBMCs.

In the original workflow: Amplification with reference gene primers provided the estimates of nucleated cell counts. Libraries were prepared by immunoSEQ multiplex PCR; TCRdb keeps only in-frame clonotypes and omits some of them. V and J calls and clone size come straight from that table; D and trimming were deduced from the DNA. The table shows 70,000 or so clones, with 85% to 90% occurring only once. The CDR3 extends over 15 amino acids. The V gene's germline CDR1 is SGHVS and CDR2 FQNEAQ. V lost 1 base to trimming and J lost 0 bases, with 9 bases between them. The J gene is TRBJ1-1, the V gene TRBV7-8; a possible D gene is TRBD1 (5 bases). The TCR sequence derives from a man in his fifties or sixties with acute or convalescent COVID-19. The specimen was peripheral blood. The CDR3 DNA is TGTGCCAGCAGCTTAGGACAGCCCATGAACACTGAAGCTTTCTTT. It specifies CASSLGQPMNTEAFF. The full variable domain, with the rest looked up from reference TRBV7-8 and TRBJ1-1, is GAGVSQSPRYKVAKRGQDVALRCDPISGHVSLFWYQQALGQGPEFLTYFQNEAQLDKSGLPSDRFFAERPEGSVSTLKIQRTQQEDSAVYLCASSLGQPMNTEAFFGQGTRLTVV.